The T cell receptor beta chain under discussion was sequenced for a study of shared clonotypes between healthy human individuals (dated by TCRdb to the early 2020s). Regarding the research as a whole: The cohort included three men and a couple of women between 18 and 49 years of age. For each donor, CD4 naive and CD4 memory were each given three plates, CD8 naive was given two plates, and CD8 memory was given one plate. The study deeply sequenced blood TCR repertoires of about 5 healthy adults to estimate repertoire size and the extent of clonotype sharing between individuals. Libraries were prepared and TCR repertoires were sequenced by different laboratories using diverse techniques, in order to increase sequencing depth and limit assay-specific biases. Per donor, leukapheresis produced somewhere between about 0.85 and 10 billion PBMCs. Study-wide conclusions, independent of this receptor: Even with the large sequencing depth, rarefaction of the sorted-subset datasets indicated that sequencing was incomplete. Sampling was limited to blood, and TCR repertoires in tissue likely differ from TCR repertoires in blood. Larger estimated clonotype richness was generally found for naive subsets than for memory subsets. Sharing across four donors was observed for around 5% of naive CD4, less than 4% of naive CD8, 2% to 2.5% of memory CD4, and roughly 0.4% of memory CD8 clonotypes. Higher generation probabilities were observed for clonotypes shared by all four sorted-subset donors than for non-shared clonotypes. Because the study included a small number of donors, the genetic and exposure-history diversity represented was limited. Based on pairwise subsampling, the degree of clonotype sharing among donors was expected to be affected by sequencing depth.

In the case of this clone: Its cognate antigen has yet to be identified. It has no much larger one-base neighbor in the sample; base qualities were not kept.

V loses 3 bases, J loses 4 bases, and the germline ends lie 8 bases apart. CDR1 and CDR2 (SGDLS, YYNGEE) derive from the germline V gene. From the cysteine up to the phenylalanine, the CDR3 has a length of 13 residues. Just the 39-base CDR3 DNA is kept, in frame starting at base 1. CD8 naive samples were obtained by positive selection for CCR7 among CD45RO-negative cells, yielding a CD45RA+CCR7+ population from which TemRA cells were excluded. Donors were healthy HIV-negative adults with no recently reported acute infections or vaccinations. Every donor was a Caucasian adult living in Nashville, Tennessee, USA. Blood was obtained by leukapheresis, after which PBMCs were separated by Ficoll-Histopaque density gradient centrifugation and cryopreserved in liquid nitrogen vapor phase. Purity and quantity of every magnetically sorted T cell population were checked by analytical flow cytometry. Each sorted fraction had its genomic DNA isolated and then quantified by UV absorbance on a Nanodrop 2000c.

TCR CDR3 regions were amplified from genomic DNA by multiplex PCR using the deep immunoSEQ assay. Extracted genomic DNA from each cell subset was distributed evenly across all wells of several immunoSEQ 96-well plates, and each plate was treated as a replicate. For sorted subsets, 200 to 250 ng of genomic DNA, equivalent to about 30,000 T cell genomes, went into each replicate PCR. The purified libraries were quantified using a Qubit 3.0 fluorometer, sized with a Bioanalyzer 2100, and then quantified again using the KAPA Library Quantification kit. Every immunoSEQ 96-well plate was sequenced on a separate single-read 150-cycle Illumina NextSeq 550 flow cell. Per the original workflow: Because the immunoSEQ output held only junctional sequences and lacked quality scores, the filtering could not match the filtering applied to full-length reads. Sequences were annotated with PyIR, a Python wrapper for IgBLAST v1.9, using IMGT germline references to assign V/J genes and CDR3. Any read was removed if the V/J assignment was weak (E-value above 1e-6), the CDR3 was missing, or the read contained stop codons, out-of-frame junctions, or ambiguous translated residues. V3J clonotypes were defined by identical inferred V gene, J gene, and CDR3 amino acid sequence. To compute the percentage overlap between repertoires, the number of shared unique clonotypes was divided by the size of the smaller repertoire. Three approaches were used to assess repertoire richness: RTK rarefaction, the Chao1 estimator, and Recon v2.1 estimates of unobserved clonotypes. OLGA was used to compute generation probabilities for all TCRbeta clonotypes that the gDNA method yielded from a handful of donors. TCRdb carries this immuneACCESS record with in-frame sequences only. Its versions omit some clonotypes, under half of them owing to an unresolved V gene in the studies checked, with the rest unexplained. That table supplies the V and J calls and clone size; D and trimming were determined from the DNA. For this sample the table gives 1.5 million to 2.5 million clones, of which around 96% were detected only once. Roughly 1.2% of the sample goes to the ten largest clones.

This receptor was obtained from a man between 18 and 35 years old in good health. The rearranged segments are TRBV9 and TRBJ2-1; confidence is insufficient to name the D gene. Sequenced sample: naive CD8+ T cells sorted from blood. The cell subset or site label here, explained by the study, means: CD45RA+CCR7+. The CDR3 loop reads CASSGTSYNEQFF. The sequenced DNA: TGTGCCAGCAGCGGGACCAGTTACAATGAGCAGTTCTTC.